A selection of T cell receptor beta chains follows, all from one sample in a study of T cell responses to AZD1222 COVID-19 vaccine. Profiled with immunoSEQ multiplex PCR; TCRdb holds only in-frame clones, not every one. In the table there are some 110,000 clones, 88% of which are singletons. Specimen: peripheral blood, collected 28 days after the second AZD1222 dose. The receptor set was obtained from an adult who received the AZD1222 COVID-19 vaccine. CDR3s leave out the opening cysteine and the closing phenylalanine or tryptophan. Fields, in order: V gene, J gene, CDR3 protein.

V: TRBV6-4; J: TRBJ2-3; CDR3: ASSDKNGNTQY
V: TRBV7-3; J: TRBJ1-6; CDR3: ASSLNREGSPLH
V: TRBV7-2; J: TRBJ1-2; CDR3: ASSPTGDYGYT
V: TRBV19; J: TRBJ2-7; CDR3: ASSIAGTGASYEQY
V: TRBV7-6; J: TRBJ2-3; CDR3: ASRHPGVRGSDTQY
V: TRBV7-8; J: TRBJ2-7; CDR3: ASSAPGGSSSRGVYEQY
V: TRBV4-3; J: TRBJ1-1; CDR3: ASSLGLGDTEAF
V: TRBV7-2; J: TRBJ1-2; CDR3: ASSLVGTEYGYT
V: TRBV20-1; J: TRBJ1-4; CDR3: SASQGSGEKLF
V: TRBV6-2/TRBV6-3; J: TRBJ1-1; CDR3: ASIPGSNTEAF
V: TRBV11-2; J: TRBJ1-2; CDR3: ASSSHLAGGYGYT
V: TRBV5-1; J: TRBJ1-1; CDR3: ASSLGTGENTEAF
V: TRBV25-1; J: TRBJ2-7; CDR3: ASSDSYEQY
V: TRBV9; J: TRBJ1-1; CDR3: ASSAPSRSIKNTEAF
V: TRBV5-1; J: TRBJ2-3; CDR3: ASRLWSQGRDTQY
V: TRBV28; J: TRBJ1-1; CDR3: ASRSLKGPNTEAF
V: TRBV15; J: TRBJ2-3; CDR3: ATSAGLAGSDTQY
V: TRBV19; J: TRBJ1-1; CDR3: ASLVGSGGSEAF
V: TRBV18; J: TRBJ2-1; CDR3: ASSSSTGPEQF
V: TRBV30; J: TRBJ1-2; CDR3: ASRGPWGYT
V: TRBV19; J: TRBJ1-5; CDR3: ASSMEGAMSNQPQH
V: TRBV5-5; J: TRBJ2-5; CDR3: ASALGAGETQY
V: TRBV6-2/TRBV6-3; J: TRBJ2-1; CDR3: ASSYSPYNEQF
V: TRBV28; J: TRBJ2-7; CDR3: ASSFRSATSGFASYEQY
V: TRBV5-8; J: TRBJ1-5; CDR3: ASSLDLGGNQPQH
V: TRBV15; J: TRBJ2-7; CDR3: ATSRGYETYEQY
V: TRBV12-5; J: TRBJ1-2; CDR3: ASGLSQGGGYT
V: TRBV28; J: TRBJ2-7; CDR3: ASSFTLYEQY
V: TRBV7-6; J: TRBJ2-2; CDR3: ASSLREGTGELF
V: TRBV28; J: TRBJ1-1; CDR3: ASSPGPMNTEAF
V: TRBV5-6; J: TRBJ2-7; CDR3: ASSLDPVSPYEQY